This T cell receptor beta chain was sequenced during a study of early T cells in non-severe SARS-CoV-2 infection. MiXCR, applied by TCRdb to the 5' RACE reads, yields one record per CDR3 protein. The data show approximately 50,000 distinct CDR3 sequences, about a tenth seen once. The CDR3 length is 16 residues. V gave up 8 bases and J gave up 0 bases, with 17 bases separating them. Per the germline V gene, CDR1 is LNHDA and CDR2 is SQIVND (reference sequence). The chain is built from TRBV19 and TRBJ2-1; D uncertain. This TCR was sampled from an adult who was a healthcare worker with PCR-confirmed SARS-CoV-2 infection or an uninfected control (not recorded which). The specimen was whole blood. The CDR3 nucleotides are TGTGCCAGTTCTAGATCGTGGCGGAGCTCCTACAATGAGCAGTTCTTC. As protein: CASSRSWRSSYNEQFF.